This T cell receptor (beta chain) came from a study of T cell repertoires in cytomegalovirus infection. Study overall: Indications of both CMV infection and matching HLA type were provided by public TCR beta signatures.

The germline gives CDR1 SGHTA, CDR2 FQGNSA. The CDR3 is made up of 15 amino acids. With V trimmed by 0 bases and J by 6 bases, 7 bases remained unmatched. This clonotype was found many times. One entry per CDR3 protein results from TCRdb running MiXCR on the reads. The sample carries around 180,000 distinct CDR3 sequences, roughly 19% recorded once. The clonotype comes from a human donor in good health (CMV status not recorded). Some clones in this sample may be carry-over from other donors' samples. V and J are TRBV7-2 and TRBJ1-2, with TRBD1 identical over 7 bases. Source material: PBMCs. The DNA for the CDR3 is TGTGCCAGCAGCTTAGCTGAGGACAGGAGGAATGGCTACACCTTC. Encoded protein: CASSLAEDRRNGYTF.